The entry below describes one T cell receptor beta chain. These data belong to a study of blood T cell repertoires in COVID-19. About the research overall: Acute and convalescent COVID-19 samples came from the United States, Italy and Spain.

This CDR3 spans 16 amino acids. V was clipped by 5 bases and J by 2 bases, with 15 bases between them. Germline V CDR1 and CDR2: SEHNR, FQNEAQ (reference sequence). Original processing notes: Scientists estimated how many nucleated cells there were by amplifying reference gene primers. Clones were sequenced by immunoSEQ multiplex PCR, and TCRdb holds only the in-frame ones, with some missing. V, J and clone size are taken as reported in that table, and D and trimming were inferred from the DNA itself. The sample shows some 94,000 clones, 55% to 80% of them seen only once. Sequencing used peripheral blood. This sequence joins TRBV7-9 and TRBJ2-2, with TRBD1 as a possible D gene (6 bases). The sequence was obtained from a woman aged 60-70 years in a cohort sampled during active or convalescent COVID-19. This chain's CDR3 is CASSPTGQRNTGELFF. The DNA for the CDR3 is TGTGCCAGCAGCCCCACCGGACAGCGAAACACCGGGGAGCTGTTTTTT.